Given below is one T cell receptor (beta chain) in context. The target of this receptor is not known. No qualities accompany the bases; no much larger clone lies one base away. The source of the sample is a study of low-dose radiotherapy and immunotherapy resistance in tumors (dated by TCRdb to the early 2020s). For the wider study: Cohort 1 received 0.5 Gy per fraction every 2 weeks, with a prescribed total PTV dose of 6.5 Gy. No randomization into treatment groups was done for the people taking part in the trial. Nivolumab was administered intravenously as a 240 mg flat dose every two weeks, and ipilimumab was administered intravenously at 1 mg/kg every six weeks. The translational analysis covered eight patients: three from the first dose cohort and the first five from the second dose cohort. In Cohort 2, 1 Gy per fraction was delivered every two weeks, for a total of 13 Gy over 26 weeks. Cyclophosphamide 200 mg/m2 was given intravenously every two weeks, one day before each radiation and immunotherapy administration. Patients took aspirin 300 mg orally once daily for four cycles, starting on cycle 1 day 1.

Reading the label with the study, this specimen's time point is: before trial treatment. Donors were enrolled in RACIN, a single-arm phase I dose-escalation trial in which nivolumab, ipilimumab, aspirin, low-dose cyclophosphamide and low-dose radiotherapy were combined. To be eligible, a patient needed to have an advanced solid tumor that was TIL-negative. Relative to germline, V is missing 6 bases and J is missing 9 bases, with 2 bases of the junction outside any gene match. For CDR1 and CDR2, the germline V gene lists MDHEN and SYDVKM. Including the terminal cysteine and phenylalanine, the CDR3 comprises 13 residues. Just CDR3 DNA is preserved here, 39 bases in frame from base 1. The sequencer was an Illumina HiSeq 2500. To make first-strand cDNA, Superscript III was used along with a set of TRAV- and TRBV-specific primers so that both the TCRalpha and TCRbeta chains were covered. TCRs were amplified with Phusion for about 20 PCR cycles using a constant-region primer together with the adapter attached to the V primers. The isolated mRNA was amplified using the MessageAmp II aRNA Amplification Kit, with in vitro transcription performed for roughly 16 hours at 37 degrees C. mRNA for TCR sequencing was isolated with the Dynabeads mRNA DIRECT Purification Kit. Indexed Illumina adapters were added in a second approximately 25-cycle Phusion PCR, and the resulting products were purified with AMPure XP beads. Concerning the study's data processing: Using custom Perl scripts, TCR sequences encoding the same protein were pooled, out-of-frame sequences were removed, and the abundance of each clonotype was computed. TCR sequences supported by only a single read were excluded from analysis. Repertoire metrics included Shannon entropy, Gini index, clonality, richness, and frequency of TCRs shared between repertoires. TCRdb trimmed public reads at Q25 via fastp, called clones via MiXCR and kept in-frame beta chains. Identical CDR3 proteins give one entry, which carries the most common genes and DNA. For this entry, the V and J calls and clone size follow TCRdb and not the study's own pipeline. The sample yields around 90,000 distinct CDR3 sequences; about 20% were counted once. The ten top clones hold 5.9% of the sample.

The rearranged chain carries TRBV28 and TRBJ1-6; 10 middle bases align to TRBD1. Here the sequenced sample was PBMCs, taken before treatment. The sequence was collected from a male donor with prostate cancer. The sequenced DNA: TGTGCCAGCAGAGGGACAGGGGTTTCACCCCTCCACTTT. Translation gives CASRGTGVSPLHF.